Each of the 14 T cell receptor beta chains below was sequenced from the same sample in a study of T cell responses to AZD1222 COVID-19 vaccine. Sequenced by immunoSEQ multiplex PCR; TCRdb stores in-frame clones only, minus some. The sample carries about 120,000 clones, around 89% recorded once. The sequencing used peripheral blood, collected 28 days after the second AZD1222 dose. All receptors come from an adult who received the AZD1222 COVID-19 vaccine.

CDR3 nucleotides: TGCGCCAGCAGCCGAGGACAGCTTAACCAGCCCCAGCATTTT. This sequence encodes CASSRGQLNQPQHF. The chain uses TRBV4-1 and TRBJ1-5; weak D call: TRBD1 (6 bases). Trimming left V 4 bases short and J 7 bases short, with 14 bases between. Per germline, CDR1 MGHRA and CDR2 YSYEKL. This CDR3 is built from 14 residues.

This sequence joins TRBV27 and TRBJ2-7, with 11 bases that match TRBD1. The V segment lost 4 bases and the J segment 6 bases; nucleotides outside the gene matches: 11. CDR1 MNHEY and CDR2 SMNVEV come from the germline V gene (reference sequence). The CDR3 has 16 residues. The CDR3 DNA reads TGTGCCAGCAGTTCGAGGGGACAGGGGGGTTTAGCCGAGCAGTACTTC. Its translation: CASSSRGQGGLAEQYF.

This clone was observed a single time. The chain carries TRBV7-9 and TRBJ2-7; D is undetermined. With 2 bases removed from V and 4 bases from J, the gap between germline ends came to 18 bases. The CDR3 runs to 16 residues. Germline lookup yields CDR1 SEHNR and CDR2 FQNEAQ (reference sequence). CDR3 residues: CASSLPRTSVRYEQYF. The CDR3 DNA follows: TGTGCCAGCAGCTTACCTCGAACGAGCGTGAGATACGAGCAGTACTTC.

The rearrangement uses TRBV7-2 and TRBJ2-1; TRBD1 matches at 9 bases. The J segment lost 6 bases and the V segment lost 4 bases, leaving 7 bases of the junction unmatched. CDR3 length: 15 amino acids. The germline V gene has CDR1 SGHTA and CDR2 FQGNSA. The CDR3 reads CASSSNRGLRNEQFF. CDR3 DNA sequence: TGTGCCAGCAGCTCCAACAGGGGGCTTCGCAATGAGCAGTTCTTC.

The rearrangement uses TRBV6-5 and TRBJ2-7; 11 bases line up with TRBD2. J was trimmed by 0 bases and V by 6 bases; bases with no gene match: 4. Looked up from germline, CDR1 is MNHEY and CDR2 is SVGAGI. There are 15 residues in the CDR3. Here the CDR3 reads CASSRLAGGSYEQYF. CDR3 DNA: TGTGCCAGCAGCCGTCTAGCGGGGGGCTCCTACGAGCAGTACTTC.

This chain joins TRBV27 and TRBJ2-7; no firm D call. The CDR3 length is 13 residues. Germline V gives CDR1 MNHEY, CDR2 SMNVEV (reference sequence). V lost 1 base and J lost 6, with 10 bases in between. CDR3 protein: CASSLFRFGEQYF. Written as DNA, the CDR3 is TGTGCCAGCAGTTTATTTCGTTTCGGCGAGCAGTACTTC.

The V call is TRBV30, the J call TRBJ1-1, with a weak D call TRBD1 (5 bases). V was cut by 2 bases and J by 3 bases, with 13 bases left in between. Germline V gives CDR1 GTSNPN, CDR2 SVGIG (reference sequence). The CDR3 extends over 14 amino acids. CDR3 residues: CAWSNSGLDTEAFF. In DNA form, the CDR3 reads TGTGCCTGGAGTAATTCAGGGTTGGACACTGAAGCTTTCTTT.

There are a few counts of this clone. The V gene is TRBV5-6, the J gene TRBJ1-4, with a possible D match to TRBD1 (6 bases). Germline V CDR1 and CDR2: SGHDT, YYEEEE. The CDR3 consists of 16 residues. V shed 3 bases and J shed 8 bases, with 20 bases lying between them. The DNA of the CDR3 is TGTGCCAGCAGCTGGAACCCAGGGGTAGCAGGGGAAAAACTGTTTTTT. It specifies CASSWNPGVAGEKLFF.

This chain links TRBV4-1 with TRBJ2-7; TRBD2 aligns across 8 bases. The CDR3 consists of 15 residues. The germline V gene encodes CDR1 MGHRA and CDR2 YSYEKL. V gave up 4 bases and J gave up 0 bases; unmatched junction bases: 5. CDR3 sequence reads: CASSPGGENSYEQYF. The CDR3 bases are TGCGCCAGCAGCCCCGGGGGGGAAAACTCCTACGAGCAGTACTTC.

The chain uses TRBV28 and TRBJ2-1; 12 nucleotides agree with TRBD1. The CDR3 spans 17 residues. V was clipped by 6 bases and J by 5 bases; unmatched bases: 11. Per the germline V gene, CDR1 is MDHEN and CDR2 is SYDVKM. The CDR3 loop reads CASSVISGQGAHNEQFF. In DNA form, the CDR3 reads TGTGCCAGCAGCGTAATTTCGGGACAGGGGGCCCACAATGAGCAGTTCTTC. The full variable domain, in which reference TRBV28 and TRBJ2-1 provide the parts outside the CDR3, is DVKVTQSSRYLVKRTGEKVFLECVQDMDHENMFWYRQDPGLGLRLIYFSYDVKMKEKGDIPEGYSVSREKKERFSLILESASTNQTSMYLCASSVISGQGAHNEQFFGPGTRLTVL.

The rearrangement joins TRBV27 to TRBJ2-5; D not resolved. Trimming pared 3 bases from V and 5 bases from J, leaving 16 bases between. The germline gives CDR1 MNHEY, CDR2 SMNVEV (reference sequence). The CDR3 is 15 residues long. The CDR3 DNA is TGTGCCAGCAGTTTGAAGGGCCTCCCCGGGGAGACCCAGTACTTC. Translating gives CASSLKGLPGETQYF.

V gene TRBV4-2 combines with J gene TRBJ2-1, with D perhaps TRBD1 or TRBD2 (6 bases each). Germline assignment: CDR1 LGHNA and CDR2 YNFKEQ. V gave up 0 bases and J gave up 0 bases, with 18 bases separating them. This CDR3 comprises 19 residues. The chain's CDR3 is CASSQDTDERGHSYNEQFF. The CDR3 DNA reads TGTGCCAGCAGCCAAGATACGGACGAACGGGGGCACTCCTACAATGAGCAGTTCTTC.

The J gene is TRBJ2-1, the V gene TRBV28; the D gene is possibly TRBD2 (6 bases). Looked up from germline, CDR1 is MDHEN and CDR2 is SYDVKM. V lost 0 bases and J 5 bases, leaving 17 bases between the germline ends. The CDR3 covers 17 residues. The CDR3 region has the DNA TGTGCCAGCAGTTTATGGGGCGGCGGGGTGCCTGACAATGAGCAGTTCTTC. Translation gives CASSLWGGGVPDNEQFF.

The V and J genes are TRBV15 and TRBJ1-1, with no clear D. This CDR3 spans 15 amino acids. CDR1 and CDR2 from the germline V gene are LNHNV and YYDKDF (reference sequence). V lost 3 bases and J 6 bases, leaving 17 bases between the germline ends. The CDR3: CATSSRSGVGPEAFF. CDR3 DNA sequence: TGTGCCACCAGCAGCAGGTCGGGTGTTGGGCCTGAAGCTTTCTTT.